This T cell receptor (beta chain) derives from a study of neurological immune-mediated disorders. Overall study findings and caveats: HTLV-1-associated myelopathy led in TCR clonal expansion, while multiple sclerosis ranked lowest, below healthy controls.

This clonotype was observed at least ten times. The antigen remains undetermined. The cDNA was synthesized by 5'RACE incorporating 10-nucleotide random UMIs. TCRdb re-analysed the 5' RACE reads in MiXCR, keeping a single row per CDR3 protein. The sample includes roughly 120,000 distinct CDR3 sequences, roughly 3.2% of them seen just once. Germline V gene sequence: CDR1 DFQATT, CDR2 SNEGSKA (reference sequence). The CDR3 length is 15 residues. V gave up 6 bases and J gave up 5 bases; unmatched junction bases: 12. This receptor was taken from a young woman with multiple sclerosis. The sequenced sample consisted of PBMCs. The gene calls are TRBV20-1 and TRBJ2-5; 10 bases map to TRBD2. Here the CDR3 DNA reads TGCAGTGCCCGGACTAGCGGCTCTGTCTGGGAGACCCAGTACTTC. It translates to CSARTSGSVWETQYF.